This T cell receptor beta chain came from a study of control samples from healthy donors and cancer patients. Generated by immunoSEQ multiplex PCR, the TCRdb table keeps only in-frame clones and is missing some. The table records about 140,000 clones, around 88% of them present only once. Germline CDR1 is SNHLY and CDR2 is FYNNEI. The CDR3 covers 14 residues. V lost 3 bases, J lost 5 bases, and 13 bases lay in between. The sequence came from a man between 18 and 29 years old in good health. The source material was blood. The chain is built from TRBV2 and TRBJ1-1; maybe TRBD1 (5 bases). The CDR3 sequence is CASSEEGKATEAFF. The CDR3 region has the DNA TGTGCCAGCAGTGAGGAGGGGAAAGCGACTGAAGCTTTCTTT.